A single sample gave rise to the 12 T cell receptor beta chains below, sequenced in a study of cytomegalovirus exposure and HLA in healthy donors. Researchers ran the PCR with 60 Vbeta and 13 Jbeta primers. Measured with immunoSEQ multiplex PCR; TCRdb has only the in-frame clones, and not every one. The data show a few hundred thousand clones, less than 85% seen once. Source material: PBMCs. These receptor sequences come from a girl aged 2 to 9 in good health and CMV-seronegative.

The V call is TRBV6-1, the J call TRBJ1-2; weak D call: TRBD1 (5 bases). From germline, CDR1 is MNHNS and CDR2 SASEGT. The CDR3 is 15 residues long. V was shortened by 7 bases and J by 5 bases, with 20 bases between the two germline ends. The CDR3 sequence is CASNPTGERIYGYTF. In DNA, the CDR3 is TGTGCCAGCAACCCAACAGGAGAACGAATTTATGGCTACACCTTC.

V gene TRBV7-9 combines with J gene TRBJ2-5, with 8 bases fitting TRBD1. J gave up 2 bases and V 6 bases, and 2 bases lay outside the gene matches. Germline CDR1 is SEHNR and CDR2 is FQNEAQ (reference sequence). The CDR3 runs 13 residues. The CDR3 sequence: CASRGTGQETQYF. CDR3 nucleotide sequence: TGTGCCAGCAGGGGGACAGGACAAGAGACCCAGTACTTC.

The CDR3 loop is CASSQVRTNTEAFF. The CDR3 DNA reads as TGTGCCAGTAGTCAGGTCAGGACAAACACTGAAGCTTTCTTT. The chain recombines TRBV19 with TRBJ1-1; TRBD1 is a possible D gene (5 bases). Per germline, CDR1 LNHDA and CDR2 SQIVND (reference sequence). V was clipped by 5 bases and J by 2 bases, with 12 bases between them. The CDR3 extends over 14 amino acids.

The chain carries TRBV9 and TRBJ1-4; D remains ambiguous. Trimming left V 3 bases short and J 8 bases short, with 11 bases between. This CDR3 is 13 amino acids long. The germline V gene has CDR1 SGDLS and CDR2 YYNGEE. Here the CDR3 reads CASSAGGGEKLFF. The CDR3 coding sequence is TGTGCCAGCAGCGCGGGAGGTGGGGAAAAACTGTTTTTT.

This clone was found a few times. The rearrangement joins TRBV2 to TRBJ1-1, with unresolved D. V dropped 6 bases and J dropped 0 bases, with 14 bases sitting between them. Germline lookup yields CDR1 SNHLY and CDR2 FYNNEI. The CDR3 totals 15 residues. CDR3 bases: TGTGCCAGCAGGTTTTCCCCAGGTATGAACACTGAAGCTTTCTTT. Translation: CASRFSPGMNTEAFF. The variable domain in full, with the rest retrieved from reference TRBV2 and TRBJ1-1, is EPEVTQTPSHQVTQMGQEVILRCVPISNHLYFYWYRQILGQKVEFLVSFYNNEISEKSEIFDDQFSVERPDGSNFTLKIRSTKLEDSAMYFCASRFSPGMNTEAFFGQGTRLTVV.

The chain is built from TRBV7-9 and TRBJ2-5, with 7 bases matching TRBD2. The CDR3 contains 19 residues. The V gene end was trimmed by 3 bases and the J gene end by 4 bases; junction bases not matched to a gene: 20. Per the germline V gene, CDR1 is SEHNR and CDR2 is FQNEAQ (reference sequence). The CDR3 sequence: CASSFQAGGGRRSRETQYF. CDR3 nucleotides: TGTGCCAGCAGCTTTCAAGCTGGGGGGGGACGTCGAAGTAGAGAGACCCAGTACTTC.

The chain has TRBV7-6 and TRBJ2-3, with TRBD1 matching 8 bases. From germline, CDR1 is SGHVS and CDR2 FNYEAQ. V lost 1 base and J lost 4; bases outside the gene matches: 4. The CDR3 contains 15 residues. The CDR3 DNA is TGTGCCAGCAGCTTAGAGGACAGGGTGCCAGATACGCAGTATTTT. It encodes CASSLEDRVPDTQYF.

The chain carries TRBV29-1 and TRBJ2-5, with 7 positions matching TRBD2. Unmatched junction bases numbered 14, after V lost 5 bases and J lost 2 bases. Germline lookup yields CDR1 SQVTM and CDR2 ANQGSEA. The CDR3 consists of 16 residues. CDR3 DNA sequence: TGCAGCGTTAAACTGGCCCCATTTAGCGGGCAAGAGACCCAGTACTTC. Amino acids: CSVKLAPFSGQETQYF.

This clone was counted a single time. This chain joins TRBV5-4 and TRBJ2-1; 10 bases are shared with TRBD2. V trimming: 2 bases; J trimming: 7 bases; junction bases outside the gene matches: 6. Looked up from germline, CDR1 is SGHNT and CDR2 is YYREEE (reference sequence). This CDR3 region has 15 residues. DNA of the CDR3: TGTGCCAGCAGCTTTCTAGCGGGAGCTCGGAATGAGCAGTTCTTC. This encodes CASSFLAGARNEQFF.

V is TRBV2 and J is TRBJ2-5; 7 bases align to TRBD1. Germline V gene sequence: CDR1 SNHLY, CDR2 FYNNEI. The CDR3 runs to 14 residues. Germline trimming cut 5 bases from V and 5 bases from J; bases unmatched to any gene: 8. DNA of the CDR3: TGTGCCAGCAGTCAGATGACAGGGAGTGAGACCCAGTACTTC. Amino acids: CASSQMTGSETQYF. The complete variable domain, with remaining parts taken from reference TRBV2 and TRBJ2-5, reads EPEVTQTPSHQVTQMGQEVILRCVPISNHLYFYWYRQILGQKVEFLVSFYNNEISEKSEIFDDQFSVERPDGSNFTLKIRSTKLEDSAMYFCASSQMTGSETQYFGPGTRLLVL.

The chain couples TRBV5-4 to TRBJ2-1; D is unresolved. The CDR3 consists of 14 residues. V was trimmed by 4 bases and J by 4 bases, leaving 12 bases between them. Germline V gives CDR1 SGHNT, CDR2 YYREEE (reference sequence). This chain's CDR3 is CASSTPPLYNEQFF. The CDR3, as DNA: TGTGCCAGCAGCACTCCCCCACTATACAATGAGCAGTTCTTC.

The V call is TRBV6-1, the J call TRBJ2-1; the D is unclear. V lost 2 bases and J 5 bases, leaving 10 bases between the germline ends. This CDR3 region has 14 residues. The germline gives CDR1 MNHNS, CDR2 SASEGT. CDR3 protein: CASSERLGNNEQFF. The CDR3 bases are TGTGCCAGCAGTGAAAGGCTAGGCAACAATGAGCAGTTCTTC.